What follows are 10 T cell receptor beta chains derived from one specimen sequenced in a study of ipilimumab plus nivolumab after autologous stem cell transplantation (TCRdb year 2021). The library was built by means of the immunoSEQ multiplex PCR assay. Imported from immuneACCESS, the table was reduced by TCRdb to in-frame sequences with V and J called. These copies leave out some clones; in studies compared against another copy, an unresolved V gene accounts for under half, and the cause of the remainder is not known. This sample has about 12,000 clones in its table, and approximately 73% of those were observed once. Clones ranked in the top ten supply approximately 15% of the sample. The source was PBMCs, collected in a trial of ipilimumab plus nivolumab as post-transplant consolidation. These receptors all stem from a male donor with diffuse large B-cell lymphoma.

This chain joins TRBV5-6 and TRBJ2-5; 9 positions match TRBD1. The CDR3 length is 16 residues. CDR1 is SGHDT, CDR2 YYEEEE, per germline. Unmatched junction bases numbered 9, after V lost 2 bases and J lost 4 bases. The CDR3 loop reads CASSFGGQGRRETQYF. The DNA for the CDR3 is TGTGCCAGCAGCTTCGGGGGACAGGGTCGGCGAGAGACCCAGTACTTC. Filled out from reference TRBV5-6 and TRBJ2-5, the complete variable domain reads DAGVTQSPTHLIKTRGQQVTLRCSPKSGHDTVSWYQQALGQGPQFIFQYYEEEERQRGNFPDRFSGHQFPNYSSELNVNALLLGDSALYLCASSFGGQGRRETQYFGPGTRLLVL.

V usage is TRBV7-9 and J usage is TRBJ2-3; 11 bases are a match to TRBD2. Germline CDR1 and CDR2: SEHNR and FQNEAQ (reference sequence). There are 15 residues in the CDR3. With 5 bases clipped from V and 4 bases from J, the junction kept 5 bases outside the gene matches. As DNA, the CDR3 is TGTGCCAGCAGCCAACTAGCGGGAGCGGCAGATACGCAGTATTTT. Its translation: CASSQLAGAADTQYF.

The chain uses TRBV7-9 and TRBJ2-7; D gene ambiguous. Trimming stripped 0 bases from V and 3 bases from J, with 9 bases between. The germline gives CDR1 SEHNR, CDR2 FQNEAQ (reference sequence). The CDR3 is 14 amino acids. CDR3 residues: CASSLAGQGYEQYF. CDR3 bases: TGTGCCAGCAGCTTAGCAGGCCAAGGCTACGAGCAGTACTTC.

This clone has just a few counts. The chain combines TRBV19 with TRBJ1-1, with TRBD1 as a possible D gene (5 bases). Germline-derived CDR1 and CDR2 are LNHDA and SQIVND (reference sequence). The ends were cut back, 7 bases at V and 6 bases at J, with 15 bases in the middle. This CDR3 has 13 amino acids. CDR3 sequence (DNA): TGTGCCAGTAAAGAGGTTCGGGGGGCTGAAGCTTTCTTT. This gives the protein CASKEVRGAEAFF. The variable domain in full, with the rest retrieved from reference TRBV19 and TRBJ1-1, is DGGITQSPKYLFRKEGQNVTLSCEQNLNHDAMYWYRQDPGQGLRLIYYSQIVNDFQKGDIAEGYSVSREKKESFPLTVTSAQKNPTAFYLCASKEVRGAEAFFGQGTRLTVV.

In this sample, this clone turned up once. The chain carries TRBV7-2 and TRBJ1-1; no reliable D call. The germline V gene has CDR1 SGHTA and CDR2 FQGNSA. The CDR3 sequence is 14 residues long. V lost 3 bases to trimming and J lost 4 bases, with 12 bases between them. The chain's CDR3 is CASSFVRSGTEAFF. CDR3 sequence (DNA): TGTGCCAGCAGCTTCGTTCGGTCGGGCACTGAAGCTTTCTTT.

The rearrangement links TRBV7-6 to TRBJ1-1; TRBD1 matches at 9 bases. V lost 2 bases and J lost 5; bases outside the gene matches: 12. The germline V gene encodes CDR1 SGHVS and CDR2 FNYEAQ. There are 17 residues in the CDR3. The CDR3 protein is CASSLSPPGQGRTEAFF. The CDR3 nucleotides are TGTGCCAGCAGCTTAAGTCCCCCGGGACAGGGAAGGACTGAAGCTTTCTTT.

The gene calls are TRBV7-3 and TRBJ2-2; 10 bases agree with TRBD2. After removal of 5 bases from V and 0 bases from J, the junction contained 9 bases not matched to a gene. The CDR3 length is 18 residues. Germline-derived CDR1 and CDR2 are SGHTA and FQGTGA. CDR3 sequence (DNA): TGTGCCAGCAGCCATGGACTAGCGGTTAGCGCGAACACCGGGGAGCTGTTTTTT. Protein product: CASSHGLAVSANTGELFF.

This chain connects TRBV6-5 to TRBJ1-1; D uncertain. This CDR3 is built from 14 residues. V was shortened by 7 bases and J by 5 bases, with 17 bases between the two germline ends. From germline, CDR1 is MNHEY and CDR2 SVGAGI. The CDR3 loop reads CASTRTRRGTEAFF. CDR3 coding DNA: TGTGCCAGCACCCGTACACGGCGGGGTACTGAAGCTTTCTTT.

The V gene is TRBV5-1, the J gene TRBJ2-2; maybe TRBD2 (6 bases). The V gene lost 5 bases and the J gene lost 5 bases, with 16 bases spanning the gap. The CDR3 spans 15 residues. CDR1 is SGHRS, CDR2 YFSETQ, per germline. CDR3 sequence (DNA): TGCGCCAGCAGAGGCGGGGAGAGGTCGACCGGGGAGCTGTTTTTT. Amino acids: CASRGGERSTGELFF.

The chain carries TRBV6-5 and TRBJ2-7; 8 bases line up with TRBD2. Germline V gene lookup returns CDR1 MNHEY and CDR2 SVGAGI. The CDR3 is 15 amino acids. J lost 3 bases, V lost 2 bases, and 6 bases had no gene match. In nucleotides, the CDR3 is TGTGCCAGCAGTTACCTTCTAGCGGGCGGCTACGAGCAGTACTTC. It yields the protein CASSYLLAGGYEQYF.